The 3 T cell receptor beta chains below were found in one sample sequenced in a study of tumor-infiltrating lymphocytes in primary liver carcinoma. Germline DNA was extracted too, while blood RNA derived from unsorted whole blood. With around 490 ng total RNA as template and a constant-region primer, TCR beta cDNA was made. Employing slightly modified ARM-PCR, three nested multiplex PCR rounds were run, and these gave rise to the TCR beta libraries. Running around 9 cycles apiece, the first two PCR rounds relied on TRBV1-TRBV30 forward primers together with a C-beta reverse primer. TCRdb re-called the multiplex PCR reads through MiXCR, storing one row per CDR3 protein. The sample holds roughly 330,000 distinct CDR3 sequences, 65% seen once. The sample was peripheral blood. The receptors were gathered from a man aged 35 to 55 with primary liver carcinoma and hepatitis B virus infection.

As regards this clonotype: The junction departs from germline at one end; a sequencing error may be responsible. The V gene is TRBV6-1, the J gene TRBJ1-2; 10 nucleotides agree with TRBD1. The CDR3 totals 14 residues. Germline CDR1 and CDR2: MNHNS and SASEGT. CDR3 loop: CTSSEGDRGYGYIF. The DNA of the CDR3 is TGTACCAGCAGTGAAGGGGACAGGGGCTATGGCTACATCTTC.

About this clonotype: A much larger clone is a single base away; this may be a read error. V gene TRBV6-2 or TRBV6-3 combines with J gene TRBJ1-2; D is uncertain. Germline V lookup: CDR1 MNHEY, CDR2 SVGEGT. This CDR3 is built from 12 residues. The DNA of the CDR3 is TGTGCCAGCAGGACCGACGTCTATGGCTACGCCTTC. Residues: CASRTDVYGYAF.

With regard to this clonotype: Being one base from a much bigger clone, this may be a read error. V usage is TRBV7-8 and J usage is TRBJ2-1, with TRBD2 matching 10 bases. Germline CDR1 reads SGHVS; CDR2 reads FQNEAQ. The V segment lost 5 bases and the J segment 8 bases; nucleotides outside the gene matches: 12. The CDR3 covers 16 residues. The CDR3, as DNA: TGTGCCAGCAGCACCCGACTAGCGGGCGAGGGGGATGAGCAGTTCTTC. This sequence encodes CASSTRLAGEGDEQFF.